This T cell receptor beta chain is from a study of molecular identifiers for immune sequencing clone quantification. Making the bulk TCR libraries relied on previously described methods and listed TCR primers. TCRdb re-analysed the PCR reads in MiXCR, keeping a single row per CDR3 protein. The repertoire holds about half a million distinct CDR3 sequences, with roughly 25% as singletons. This CDR3 region has 13 residues. Per the germline V gene, CDR1 is MDHEN and CDR2 is SYDVKM. V shed 7 bases, J shed 4 bases, and the junction held 3 bases outside the gene matches. Naive CD8 T cells were picked out by sorting for CD8+CD4-CCR7+CD45RA+.

The receptor was isolated from a human donor in good health. Some libraries in this study had Jurkat cell RNA spiked in. This chain uses TRBV28 with TRBJ2-7; 11 positions agree with TRBD2. Sequencing was carried out using naive CD8+ T cells from blood, with Jurkat cell RNA spiked in. Subset of the sample: FACS-sorted CD8+CD4-CCR7+CD45RA+ naive T cells. CDR3 sequence (DNA): TGTGCCAGCACCGGGACTAGCGGATACGAGCAGTACTTC. It codes for CASTGTSGYEQYF. Full variable domain (missing parts from reference TRBV28 and TRBJ2-7): DVKVTQSSRYLVKRTGEKVFLECVQDMDHENMFWYRQDPGLGLRLIYFSYDVKMKEKGDIPEGYSVSREKKERFSLILESASTNQTSMYLCASTGTSGYEQYFGPGTRLTVT.